Reported below is one T cell receptor (beta chain). The specificity of this receptor is unknown. Base quality data are lacking; no much larger clone is found one base away. The sample belongs to a study of shared clonotypes between healthy human individuals (dated by TCRdb to 2020 to 2021). Study-wide context: The cohort included a few men and a couple of women between 18 and 49 years of age. Different laboratories and diverse techniques were used to prepare libraries and sequence TCR repertoires, to increase sequencing depth and limit assay-specific biases. To estimate repertoire size and how much clonotypes are shared between individuals, the study performed deep sequencing of blood TCR repertoires from about five healthy adults. For each donor, three plates each were used for CD4 naive and CD4 memory, two plates were used for CD8 naive, and one plate was used for CD8 memory. Leukapheresis yielded between about 0.94 and 10 billion PBMCs per donor. Points the paper makes about the study in general: Incomplete sequencing was indicated by rarefaction of sorted-subset datasets, despite the large sequencing depth. The small number of donors limited the genetic and exposure-history diversity represented. Roughly 5.2% of naive CD4, more than 3% of naive CD8, 2.3% of memory CD4, and 0.4% of memory CD8 clonotypes were shared across a few donors. Naive subsets generally had larger estimated clonotype richness than memory subsets. Compared with non-shared clonotypes, the clonotypes found in all four sorted-subset donors had higher generation probabilities. Pairwise subsampling led to the expectation that sequencing depth would affect the degree of clonotype sharing among donors. Sampling was restricted to blood, and TCR repertoires in tissues likely differ from the TCR repertoires found in blood.

CD8 naive samples were CD45RO-negative cells positively selected for CCR7, giving a CD45RA+CCR7+ population that excluded TemRA cells. Healthy HIV-negative adults with no recently reported acute infections or vaccinations were included as donors. All donors were Caucasian adults living in Nashville, Tennessee, USA. Blood was collected by leukapheresis, and PBMCs were isolated by Ficoll-Histopaque density gradient centrifugation and then cryopreserved in liquid nitrogen vapor phase. Analytical flow cytometry was used to check the purity and quantity of each magnetically sorted T cell population. Each sorted fraction had its genomic DNA isolated and then quantified by UV absorbance on a Nanodrop 2000c. Using the deep immunoSEQ assay, TCR CDR3 regions were amplified from genomic DNA by multiplex PCR. Extracted genomic DNA from each cell subset was spread evenly across all wells of several immunoSEQ 96-well plates, with each plate serving as a replicate. For sorted subsets, each replicate PCR was loaded with 200 to 250 ng genomic DNA, equivalent to some 31,000 T cell genomes. Purified libraries were measured with a Qubit 3.0 fluorometer, size-checked on a Bioanalyzer 2100, and measured again with the KAPA Library Quantification kit. Every immunoSEQ 96-well plate was sequenced on a dedicated single-read 150-cycle Illumina NextSeq 550 flow cell. In the source study's methods: Because the immunoSEQ output included only junctional sequences and no quality scores, the filtering could not be the same as the filtering used for full-length reads. To assign V/J genes and CDR3, sequences were annotated against IMGT germline references using PyIR, a Python wrapper for IgBLAST v1.9. Reads with weak V/J assignments (E-value above 1e-6), missing CDR3, stop codons, out-of-frame junctions, or ambiguous translated residues were removed. V3J clonotypes were defined by identical inferred V gene, J gene, and CDR3 amino acid sequence. The percentage overlap between two repertoires was calculated by dividing the number of shared unique clonotypes by the size of the smaller repertoire. Repertoire richness was assessed with RTK rarefaction, the Chao1 estimator, and Recon v2.1 estimates of unobserved clonotypes. OLGA was used to compute generation probabilities for all TCRbeta clonotypes that the gDNA method yielded from a few donors. TCRdb retrieved this table from immuneACCESS and kept in-frame rearrangements only. Not all clones are present; in checked studies, unresolved V genes account for under half, and no reason is known for the remainder. D and trimming were read from the DNA, whereas the V and J calls and clone size are those reported in that table. The sample records about 2 million clones, over 85% of which are singletons. The ten biggest clones cover approximately 1.2% of the sample.

Based on the germline V gene, the CDR1 and CDR2 sequences are SGHAT and FQNNGV. V was cut back by 8 bases and J by 0 bases, leaving a gap of 2 bases between them. Reading from cysteine to phenylalanine, the CDR3 counts 10 amino acids. CDR3 DNA only is kept here, 30 bases in frame from base 1. Sequenced sample: naive CD8+ T cells sorted from blood. The sample's cell subset or site label, in plain terms: CD45RA+CCR7+. The V and J segments used are TRBV11-2 and TRBJ2-7, with the D gene not clear enough to name. The clonotype comes from a man between 18 and 29 years old in good health. The CDR3 protein is CASGSYEQYF. Read as DNA, the sequence is TGTGCCAGCGGCTCCTACGAGCAGTACTTC.